This T cell receptor beta chain originates from a study of T-cell reconstitution after alpha-beta-depleted transplantation in children. Regarding this clonotype: The antigen is unknown. A much larger clone lies a single base off, so this may be a read error.

Study-level points and caveats: T-cell numbers and diversity one year post-transplant derived largely from freshly generated T cells. Expanded graft clones, several hundred of them, were reportedly the source of alpha-beta T cells about two months after transplant.

Preparation of the TCRbeta library used unique molecular identifiers. TCRdb processed the PCR reads anew with MiXCR; each CDR3 protein has one entry. The profile shows 110,000 or so distinct CDR3 sequences, about 6.5% of them singletons. The CDR3 is 15 amino acids. From germline, CDR1 is SGDLS and CDR2 YYNGEE. The source of this sequence is a male patient aged 2 to 10 who had a stem cell transplant for acute lymphoblastic leukemia, so the T cells may come from the graft donor. The chain employs TRBV9 and TRBJ2-3, with D perhaps TRBD2 (6 bases). Sequenced here: PBMCs, mostly from graft donor cells, sampled 360 days after TCRalphabeta/CD19-depleted stem cell transplant. CDR3: CASSVTGASADAQYF. DNA of the CDR3: TGTGCCAGCAGCGTAACGGGAGCATCCGCAGATGCGCAGTATTTT. Complete variable domain (other parts from reference TRBV9 and TRBJ2-3): DSGVTQTPKHLITATGQRVTLRCSPRSGDLSVYWYQQSLDQGLQFLIQYYNGEERAKGNILERFSAQQFPDLHSELNLSSLELGDSALYFCASSVTGASADAQYFGPGTRLTVL.